The clone carrying this T cell receptor beta chain was seen a single time. This sample was taken from a study of blood T cell repertoires in COVID-19. Study details: Sites across the United States, Italy and Spain contributed samples from acute and convalescent COVID-19. PBMCs, B-cell-depleted T cells, or T cells provided the cDNA or gDNA that made up the material.

Sequencing used immunoSEQ multiplex PCR; TCRdb keeps in-frame clones, though not all of them. The table records about 250,000 clones, around four fifths of them present only once. Trimming cost V 4 bases and J 0 bases, with 11 bases left between them. Germline CDR1 is SGHTS and CDR2 is YDEGEE. The CDR3 is 15 residues long. The chain is built from TRBV5-8 and TRBJ2-1, with TRBD2 as a possible D gene (6 bases). Sample: peripheral blood. The TCR originated in a man between 35 and 55 years old with active or convalescent COVID-19. The CDR3 region has the DNA TGTGCCAGCAGCGCCCTCGGGGGCTCCTACAATGAGCAGTTCTTC. Translated, it gives CASSALGGSYNEQFF.